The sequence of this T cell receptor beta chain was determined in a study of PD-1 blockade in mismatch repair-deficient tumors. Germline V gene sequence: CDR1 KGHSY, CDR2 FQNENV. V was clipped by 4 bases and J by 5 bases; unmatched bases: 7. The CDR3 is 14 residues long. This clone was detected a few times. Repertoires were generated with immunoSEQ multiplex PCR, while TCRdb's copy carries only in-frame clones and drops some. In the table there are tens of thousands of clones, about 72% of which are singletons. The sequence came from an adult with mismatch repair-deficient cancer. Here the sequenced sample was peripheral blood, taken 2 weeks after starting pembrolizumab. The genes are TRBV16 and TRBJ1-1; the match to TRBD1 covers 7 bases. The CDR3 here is CASSPPGGRTEAFF. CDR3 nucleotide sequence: TGTGCCAGCAGCCCCCCAGGGGGGCGGACTGAAGCTTTCTTT.